This TCR beta chain was found in a study of blood T cell repertoires in COVID-19 (dated by TCRdb to 2020 to 2022). With respect to the entire study: Collaborator samples came from the United States, Italy and Spain and covered acute and convalescent phases of COVID-19. The material from the prospective study consisted of cDNA or gDNA derived from T cells, B-cell-depleted T cells, or PBMCs. Subjects who had been exposed to COVID-19, were actively infected with it, or had recovered from it provided the deeply sampled blood TCRbeta repertoires that made up the dataset. A freely available public database, intended as a resource for researchers studying the immune response to SARS-CoV-2, is where the repertoires were released. Samples came from the ongoing ImmuneRACE study (first 160 participants) plus 1,254 subjects from 6 global collaborators. Sample metadata almost always included a de-identified subject ID, COVID-19 status, age in years and sex. Where available, HLA class I and class II types were taken from metadata supplied by the sample provider and were not determined by assay-based typing. Overall study outcomes, separate from this receptor: The amount of clinical and demographic metadata varied by source and participant and was provided uncurated.

Whole blood was collected in K2EDTA tubes by collaborating institutions according to the institutions' own protocols. For TCRbeta analysis, collaborators shipped samples in one of three forms: frozen whole blood, isolated PBMCs, or DNA extracted from either of those sample types. Points on this clone: Its binding antigen is unknown. Within one base of it there is no much larger clone, and no base qualities were kept.

TCRbeta CDR3 regions were amplified from genomic DNA using the immunoSEQ Assay, a bias-controlled multiplex PCR. The original methods were these. The number of nucleated cells in each sample was estimated from the amplification of reference gene primers within the assay. To quantify the absolute abundance of each unique TCRbeta CDR3 rearrangement, sequence reads were collapsed and filtered. For each sample, productive Simpson clonality was calculated as the square root of Simpson's diversity index over productive rearrangements. TCRdb holds this immuneACCESS table with in-frame rearrangements only. Some clones are missing; in checked studies, unresolved V genes explain under half, and the rest has no known cause. V, J and clone size are taken as reported in that table, and D and trimming were inferred from the DNA itself. The sample table lists some 78,000 clones, 84% of them with a count of one. The ten largest account for 3% to 4.5% of the sample.

This sequence was found in a man between 50 and 59 years old with acute or convalescent COVID-19. Sequenced: peripheral blood.

The DNA sequence is given as TGCGCCAGCAGGCCGTGGACTAGCGGGGGGGCCCGGGAGACCCAGTACTTC. This encodes CASRPWTSGGARETQYF. The chain is encoded by TRBV5-1 joined to TRBJ2-5, with 15 junctional bases fitting TRBD2. The germline V gene provides CDR1 SGHRS and CDR2 YFSETQ. Trimming removed 5 bases from V and 5 bases from J; the gene matches leave 10 bases unexplained. Spanning cysteine to phenylalanine, the CDR3 consists of 17 amino acids. The sequence is cut down to CDR3 DNA, 51 bases in frame from base 1. With all but the CDR3 taken from the reference TRBV5-1 and TRBJ2-5 genes, the full variable domain is: KAGVTQTPRYLIKTRGQQVTLSCSPISGHRSVSWYQQTPGQGLQFLFEYFSETQRNKGNFPGRFSGRQFSNSRSEMNVSTLELGDSALYLCASRPWTSGGARETQYFGPGTRLLVL.